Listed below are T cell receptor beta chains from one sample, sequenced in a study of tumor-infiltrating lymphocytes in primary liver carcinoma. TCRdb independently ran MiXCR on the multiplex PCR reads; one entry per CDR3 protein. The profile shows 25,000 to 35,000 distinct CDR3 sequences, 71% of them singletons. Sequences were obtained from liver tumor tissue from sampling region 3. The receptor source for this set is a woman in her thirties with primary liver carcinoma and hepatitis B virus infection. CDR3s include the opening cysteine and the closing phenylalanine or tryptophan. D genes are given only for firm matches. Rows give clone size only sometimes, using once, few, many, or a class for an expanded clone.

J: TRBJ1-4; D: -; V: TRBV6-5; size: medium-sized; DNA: TGTGCCAGCAGTTACTCAACCACTTACAGGGCTGTAGAAAAACTGTTTTTT; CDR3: CASSYSTTYRAVEKLFF
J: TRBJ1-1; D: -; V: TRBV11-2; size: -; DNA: TGTGCCAGCAGTCCCGGGGCAGAAGCTTTCTTC; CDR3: CASSPGAEAFF
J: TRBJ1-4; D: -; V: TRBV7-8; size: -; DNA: TGTGCCAGCAGCTTAGGACCGGGAAGCGGTGAGAAACTGTTTTTT; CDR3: CASSLGPGSGEKLFF
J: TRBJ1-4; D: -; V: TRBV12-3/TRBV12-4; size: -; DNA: TGTGCCAGCAGTCCCCACTACTCGACAGGCGCCAATGAAAAACTGTTTTTT; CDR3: CASSPHYSTGANEKLFF
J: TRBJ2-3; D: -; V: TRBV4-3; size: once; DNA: TGCGTCAGCAGTGCCCGGGGATGGGGGCCAGATACGCAGTATTTT; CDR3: CVSSARGWGPDTQYF
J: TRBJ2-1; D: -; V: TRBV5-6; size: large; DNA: TGTGCCAGCAGCCCGCAGTGGTACAATGAGCAGTTCTTC; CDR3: CASSPQWYNEQFF
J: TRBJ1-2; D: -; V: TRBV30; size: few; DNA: TGTGCCTGGAGTGTGGATTGGAGTAGTGGCTACACCTTC; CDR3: CAWSVDWSSGYTF
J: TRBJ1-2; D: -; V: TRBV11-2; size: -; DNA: TGTACCAGCAGCTTAACATTACAGGGAGAAGGTGGCTACACCTTC; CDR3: CTSSLTLQGEGGYTF
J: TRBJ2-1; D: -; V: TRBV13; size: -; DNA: TGTGCCAGCAGAGAGGGGAACGACAATGAGCAGCTCTTC; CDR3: CASREGNDNEQLF
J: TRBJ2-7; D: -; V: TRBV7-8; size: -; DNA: TGTGCAAGCAGTTACCGGGACCCAGGACACTACGAGCAGTACTTC; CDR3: CASSYRDPGHYEQYF
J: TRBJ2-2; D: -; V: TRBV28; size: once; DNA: TGTGTCAGTAGCGGACAGGAAACCTTCACCGGGGAGCTGTTTTTT; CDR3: CVSSGQETFTGELFF
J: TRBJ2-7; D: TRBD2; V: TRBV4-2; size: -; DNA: TGTGCCAGCAGCCAAGACCGGACTAGCTTTTACGAGCAGTACTTC; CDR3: CASSQDRTSFYEQYF
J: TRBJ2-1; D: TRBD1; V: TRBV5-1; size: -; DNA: TGCGCAAGCAGCCCAAACGACAGGGTAGGCTACAATGAGCAGTTCTTC; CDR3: CASSPNDRVGYNEQFF
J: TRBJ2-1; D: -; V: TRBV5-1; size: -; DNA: TGTGTCAGCACCCCGTCCCCATACTATTCCTTCAATGAGCAGTTCTTC; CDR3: CVSTPSPYYSFNEQFF
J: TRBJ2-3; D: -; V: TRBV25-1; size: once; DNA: TGTCCCAGCAGTGCCCCGGAACGGAGGGGTGGAGTTGCGCGGTATTTT; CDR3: CPSSAPERRGGVARYF
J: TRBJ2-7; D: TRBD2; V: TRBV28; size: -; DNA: TGTGCCAGCAGTTATGTGCTAGCGGATAACTACGAGCAGTACTTC; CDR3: CASSYVLADNYEQYF
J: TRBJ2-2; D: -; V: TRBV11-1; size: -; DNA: TGTGCCAGAAGCTTTGTGGGGGGTACGAACACCGGGGAACTGTTTTTT; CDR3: CARSFVGGTNTGELFF
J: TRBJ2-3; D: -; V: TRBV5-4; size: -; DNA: TGTGCCAGCACCATAGACGGACACCCTCCACCCACAGATATGCAGTATTTT; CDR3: CASTIDGHPPPTDMQYF
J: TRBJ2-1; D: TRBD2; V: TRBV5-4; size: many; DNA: TGTGCCAGCAGCCCGGGAGCGGGGAGTTCCTACAATAAGCAGTTCTTC; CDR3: CASSPGAGSSYNKQFF
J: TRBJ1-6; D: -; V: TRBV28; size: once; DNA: TGTGCCAGCAGTTTGTTTTACAGGGAAAATCCACCCCTCCTCTTT; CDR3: CASSLFYRENPPLLF